This passage covers 24 T cell receptor beta chains from one sample sequenced in a study of shared clonotypes between healthy human individuals. The method was immunoSEQ multiplex PCR; TCRdb's version includes in-frame clones alone and lacks a portion of them. The table lists 2 million to 3 million clones, roughly 93% of them singletons. The sequenced sample consisted of naive CD4+ T cells from PBMCs. This sample's subset: CD45RA+ positively selected. These receptors all come from a man aged 18 to 30 in good health. Some clones in this sample may be carry-over from other donors' samples.

The chain couples TRBV11-2 to TRBJ2-5; a weak D match, TRBD1 (5 bases). CDR1 and CDR2 (germline): SGHAT, FQNNGV. Trimming stripped 5 bases from V and 0 bases from J, with 7 bases between. The CDR3 contains 13 residues. The CDR3 is CASSRTNQETQYF. The CDR3 DNA sequence: TGTGCCAGCAGCCGGACAAACCAAGAGACCCAGTACTTC.

The chain has TRBV14 and TRBJ2-3; the D call may be TRBD1 or TRBD2 (5 bases each). The length of the CDR3 is 16 residues. V was shortened by 0 bases and J by 2 bases, with 12 bases between the two germline ends. CDR1 and CDR2 (germline): SGHDN, FVKESK. The CDR3 here is CASSQDLGRNTDTQYF. For the CDR3, the DNA is TGTGCCAGCAGCCAAGATCTGGGACGGAACACAGATACGCAGTATTTT.

This rearrangement joins TRBV7-2 to TRBJ1-1; 7 bases match TRBD1. Trimming removed 3 bases from V and 6 bases from J; junction bases left unmatched: 1. Germline lookup yields CDR1 SGHTA and CDR2 FQGNSA. The CDR3 extends over 12 amino acids. CDR3 DNA: TGTGCCAGCAGCTTCGGGACAGCTGAAGCTTTCTTT. The encoded protein is CASSFGTAEAFF.

This clone was detected a few times. At the DNA level, this CDR3 is encoded by other sequences in the same sample as well. This rearrangement joins TRBV7-3 to TRBJ2-2, with 13 bases fitting TRBD2. CDR3 size: 15 residues. The V and J ends lost 5 bases and 6 bases, in that order; junction bases with no gene match: 3. Germline V gene sequence: CDR1 SGHTA, CDR2 FQGTGA. Here the CDR3 DNA reads TGTGCCAGCAGCAGGACTAGCGGGAGCTCCGGGGAGCTGTTTTTT. Translated, it gives CASSRTSGSSGELFF.

The rearrangement uses TRBV7-3 and TRBJ1-1, with D perhaps TRBD1 (5 bases). CDR1 SGHTA and CDR2 FQGTGA come from the germline V gene. The V end was cut by 5 bases, the J end by 5 bases, with 18 bases between. The CDR3 contains 15 residues. The CDR3 loop is CASSPDDRGRTEAFF. The CDR3 region has the DNA TGTGCCAGCAGCCCCGATGATAGGGGAAGGACTGAAGCTTTCTTT.

The gene calls are TRBV4-2 and TRBJ1-4; D may be TRBD1 (5 bases). This CDR3 is built from 15 residues. The V end was cut by 1 base, the J end by 7 bases, with 13 bases between. The germline gives CDR1 LGHNA, CDR2 YNFKEQ. CDR3 region: CASSQVGEGFEKLFF. The CDR3 nucleotides are TGTGCCAGCAGCCAAGTGGGCGAGGGGTTTGAAAAACTGTTTTTT.

This clone was counted a single time. The V gene is TRBV6-1, the J gene TRBJ1-2; D is unclear. Germline-derived CDR1 and CDR2 are MNHNS and SASEGT. The CDR3 extends over 13 amino acids. The V end lost 7 bases, the J end lost 1 base, and 10 bases lay between the germline ends. The CDR3 DNA is TGTGCCAGCATACTAGCCGTTAACTATGGCTACACCTTC. It codes for CASILAVNYGYTF.

The genes are TRBV5-1 and TRBJ2-1, with unresolved D. The germline CDR1 and CDR2 sequences are SGHRS and YFSETQ. V dropped 0 bases and J dropped 10 bases, with 14 bases sitting between them. The CDR3 loop spans 14 amino acids. CDR3 sequence (DNA): TGCGCCAGCAGCTTGGAGCTAACAATGAAGGAGCAGTTCTTC. It codes for CASSLELTMKEQFF. The whole variable domain, filled in from reference TRBV5-1 and TRBJ2-1, reads KAGVTQTPRYLIKTRGQQVTLSCSPISGHRSVSWYQQTPGQGLQFLFEYFSETQRNKGNFPGRFSGRQFSNSRSEMNVSTLELGDSALYLCASSLELTMKEQFFGPGTRLTVL.

This clone was counted a single time. The chain uses TRBV7-2 and TRBJ2-5; D unresolved. CDR3 length: 11 amino acids. Germline loops: CDR1 SGHTA, CDR2 FQGNSA. With 1 base removed from V and 9 bases from J, the gap between germline ends came to 6 bases. CDR3 sequence: CASSLDGAQYF. The CDR3 DNA is TGTGCCAGCAGCTTAGATGGGGCCCAGTACTTC. Full variable domain (rest looked up from reference TRBV7-2 and TRBJ2-5): GAGVSQSPSNKVTEKGKDVELRCDPISGHTALYWYRQSLGQGLEFLIYFQGNSAPDKSGLPSDRFSAERTGGSVSTLTIQRTQQEDSAVYLCASSLDGAQYFGPGTRLLVL.

The rearrangement joins TRBV5-1 to TRBJ1-2; D possibly corresponds to TRBD1 (5 bases). This CDR3 has 14 amino acids. CDR1 and CDR2 from the germline V gene are SGHRS and YFSETQ. V dropped 0 bases and J dropped 7 bases, with 13 bases sitting between them. The CDR3 bases are TGCGCCAGCAGCTTGGCCCCAGGGACGGCTGGCTACACCTTC. Translation gives CASSLAPGTAGYTF.

The V call is TRBV5-1, the J call TRBJ2-3; possibly TRBD2 for D (6 bases). This CDR3 has 15 residues. Germline V gene data show CDR1 as SGHRS and CDR2 as YFSETQ. V was trimmed by 4 bases and J by 4 bases, leaving 16 bases between them. The CDR3, as DNA: TGCGCCAGCAGCATGGAGGGGTCCTTTCCAGATACGCAGTATTTT. Protein product: CASSMEGSFPDTQYF.

Comments on this clone: Other DNA variants within this sample encode the same CDR3. The V call is TRBV28, the J call TRBJ2-5; unclear D gene. Germline CDR1 and CDR2: MDHEN and SYDVKM. The CDR3 runs to 12 residues. The V gene lost 6 bases and the J gene lost 1 base, with 6 bases spanning the gap. The CDR3 coding sequence is TGTGCCAGCAGCCTCGTCCAAGAGACCCAGTACTTC. As protein: CASSLVQETQYF.

This chain connects TRBV7-9 to TRBJ2-7; 12 positions agree with TRBD1. CDR3 length equals 16 residues. Germline CDR1 is SEHNR and CDR2 is FQNEAQ (reference sequence). V shed 5 bases and J 7 bases; nucleotides not matched to a gene: 12. The CDR3 region has the DNA TGTGCCAGCAGCAACGATCCCGGGACAGGGGGCGGGGAGCAGTACTTC. Its protein is CASSNDPGTGGGEQYF.

The V gene is TRBV10-2, the J gene TRBJ1-3; the D gene is possibly TRBD1 (6 bases). V was shortened by 8 bases and J by 3 bases, with 17 bases between the two germline ends. The CDR3 sequence is 15 residues long. Germline CDR1 is WSHSY and CDR2 is SAAADI. The CDR3 loop is CASSAGALGGNTIYF. CDR3 nucleotides: TGCGCCAGCTCGGCGGGGGCCCTTGGTGGAAACACCATATATTTT.

The gene calls are TRBV7-2 and TRBJ2-5; D uncertain. Judging by the DNA end, TRBJ2-7 fits better; the J call may be wrong. CDR3 size: 15 residues. The germline gives CDR1 SGHTA, CDR2 FQGNSA. CDR3 sequence: CASSLSAESSYEQYF. The CDR3 DNA reads as TGTGCCAGCAGCTTAAGTGCGGAAAGCTCCTACGAGCAGTACTTC.

The rearrangement uses TRBV5-1 and TRBJ2-5; D possibly corresponds to TRBD2 (5 bases). V lost 9 bases, J lost 2 bases, and 20 bases lay in between. Looked up from germline, CDR1 is SGHRS and CDR2 is YFSETQ. CDR3 length equals 15 residues. CDR3 sequence: CATKRTGTPQETQYF. The CDR3 coding sequence is TGCGCCACCAAACGGACGGGAACCCCACAAGAGACCCAGTACTTC.

As DNA, the CDR3 is TGCGCCAGCAGCCGTTTTAGCGGGAGGTTGTCGGATACGCAGTATTTT. Encoded protein: CASSRFSGRLSDTQYF. The chain uses TRBV4-1 and TRBJ2-3; 10 nucleotides align to TRBD2. CDR3 length: 16 amino acids. The J segment lost 6 bases and the V segment lost 4 bases, leaving 10 bases of the junction unmatched. Germline CDR1 is MGHRA and CDR2 is YSYEKL.

Only one count was recorded for this clone. J is TRBJ1-4 and V is TRBV9, with 9 bases aligning to TRBD1. CDR1 is SGDLS and CDR2 is YYNGEE in the germline V gene. This CDR3 comprises 15 residues. J lost 0 bases, V lost 4 bases, and 1 base had no gene match. The CDR3 protein is CASSRDRATNEKLFF. The CDR3 region has the DNA TGTGCCAGCAGCCGGGACAGGGCAACTAATGAAAAACTGTTTTTT.

The chain joins TRBV7-3 to TRBJ2-2; D not certain. Trimming took 1 base from V and 6 from J, leaving 15 bases between them. From germline, CDR1 is SGHTA and CDR2 FQGTGA. This CDR3 comprises 16 residues. The CDR3 DNA follows: TGTGCCAGCAGCTTAATCCCCCTTAGCTCCTCCGGGGAGCTGTTTTTT. Translated: CASSLIPLSSSGELFF.

The chain carries TRBV28 and TRBJ2-5, with TRBD2 identical over 7 bases. Per the germline V gene, CDR1 is MDHEN and CDR2 is SYDVKM. Trimming cost V 2 bases and J 5 bases; bases outside gene matches: 8. This CDR3 is 15 amino acids long. The CDR3 here is CASSLEGGPWETQYF. CDR3 DNA sequence: TGTGCCAGCAGTTTAGAGGGAGGGCCGTGGGAGACCCAGTACTTC.

V gene TRBV11-2 combines with J gene TRBJ1-4; D is possibly TRBD1 (5 bases). Germline CDR1 reads SGHAT; CDR2 reads FQNNGV. Trimming took off 4 bases at V and 3 bases at J, with 6 bases between the two ends. The length of the CDR3 is 13 residues. DNA for the CDR3: TGTGCCAGCAGCTCAGGGCCTAATGAAAAACTGTTTTTT. Translation gives CASSSGPNEKLFF. Full variable domain (rest looked up from reference TRBV11-2 and TRBJ1-4): EAGVAQSPRYKIIEKRQSVAFWCNPISGHATLYWYQQILGQGPKLLIQFQNNGVVDDSQLPKDRFSAERLKGVDSTLKIQPAKLEDSAVYLCASSSGPNEKLFFGSGTQLSVL.

Of note for this clone: Other nucleotide sequences from this sample produce the same CDR3. V usage is TRBV5-1 and J usage is TRBJ2-2, with a weak D call TRBD1 (5 bases). The CDR3 runs to 14 residues. Germline loops: CDR1 SGHRS, CDR2 YFSETQ. Deletions cut 5 bases from V and 2 bases from J, with 10 bases between. For the CDR3, the DNA is TGCGCCAGCAGTCCGGACACAAACACCGGGGAGCTGTTTTTT. Translated: CASSPDTNTGELFF. Based on the CDR3 plus reference TRBV5-1 and TRBJ2-2, the full variable domain is KAGVTQTPRYLIKTRGQQVTLSCSPISGHRSVSWYQQTPGQGLQFLFEYFSETQRNKGNFPGRFSGRQFSNSRSEMNVSTLELGDSALYLCASSPDTNTGELFFGEGSRLTVL.

The chain carries TRBV5-1 and TRBJ1-5; 9 nucleotides match TRBD1. Germline V gene lookup returns CDR1 SGHRS and CDR2 YFSETQ. The CDR3 contains 15 residues. V dropped 2 bases and J dropped 4; count of bases not matched to a gene: 4. Written as DNA, the CDR3 is TGCGCCAGCAGCTTAAATGGACAGGGGAATCAGCCCCAGCATTTT. Its protein is CASSLNGQGNQPQHF. Drawing the rest from reference TRBV5-1 and TRBJ1-5, the complete variable domain is KAGVTQTPRYLIKTRGQQVTLSCSPISGHRSVSWYQQTPGQGLQFLFEYFSETQRNKGNFPGRFSGRQFSNSRSEMNVSTLELGDSALYLCASSLNGQGNQPQHFGDGTRLSIL.

This chain joins TRBV4-1 and TRBJ2-3; D possibly corresponds to TRBD1 (5 bases). The germline V gene has CDR1 MGHRA and CDR2 YSYEKL. Trimming stripped 4 bases from V and 4 bases from J, with 15 bases between. CDR3 length: 15 amino acids. CDR3 region: CASSRVGAEPDTQYF. CDR3 bases: TGCGCCAGCAGCCGGGTAGGGGCAGAACCAGATACGCAGTATTTT.